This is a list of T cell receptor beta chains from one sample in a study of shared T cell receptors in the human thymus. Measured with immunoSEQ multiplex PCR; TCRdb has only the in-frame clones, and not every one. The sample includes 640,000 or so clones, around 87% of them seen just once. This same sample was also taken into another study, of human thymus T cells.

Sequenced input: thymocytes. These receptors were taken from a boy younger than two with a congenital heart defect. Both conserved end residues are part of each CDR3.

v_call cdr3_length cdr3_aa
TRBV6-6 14 CASTLRVQDTEAFF
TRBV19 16 CASSIVLGGGTGELFF
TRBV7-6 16 CASSPRTRGDKNIQYF
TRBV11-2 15 CASSAEGTTNEKLFF
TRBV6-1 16 CASSEATGDTYQPQHF
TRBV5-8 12 CASSLKTSEQFF
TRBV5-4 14 CASSLSFFDNEQYF
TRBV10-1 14 CASSEGDPYNEQFF
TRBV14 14 CASSHRDSPYEQYF
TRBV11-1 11 CASSPGDEQFF
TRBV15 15 CATSRDAGFWDEQYF
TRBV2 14 CASSLQGWNYGYTF
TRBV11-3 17 CASSPLRRTGLYNEQFF
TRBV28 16 CASSFRTSGGNNEQFF
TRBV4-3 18 CASSQVKSGTRYGNEQFF
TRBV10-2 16 CASSEHSPCCGDTQYF
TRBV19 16 CASSIGRTGRNTEAFF
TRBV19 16 CASSVSPGQGSYEQYF
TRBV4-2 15 CASSFTGLAVYEQYF
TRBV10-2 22 CASSDPVYTGLAGVYSYNEQFF
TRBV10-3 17 CAISEWTAESSGNTIYF
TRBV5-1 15 CASSPGQGRNYGYTF
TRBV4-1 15 CASSQDRWETGELFF
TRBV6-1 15 CASSAGLPKTYEQYF
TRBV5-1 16 CASSLDPGQGYYEQYF
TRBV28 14 CASSFGQGNQPQHF
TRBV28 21 CASSLWLWVRTGGVSNQPQHF
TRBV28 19 CASSPPRDREGHNGNTIYF
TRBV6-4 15 CASSEDLVRDYEQYF
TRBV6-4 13 CASRGGHNSPLHF
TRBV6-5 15 CASSYSHRGFYGYTF